The T cell receptor beta chain described here comes from a study of long-term antiretroviral therapy in people with HIV. Overall study results and limits: Dating from the mid-2000s to the late 2010s, the blood was possibly obtained under older ART regimens. Clones that had undergone expansion before ART dominated the repertoire at all time points.

Turning to this clone: Its antigen is unidentified.

Trimming pared 0 bases from V and 7 bases from J, leaving 4 bases between. Per germline, CDR1 KGHSH and CDR2 LQKENI. The CDR3 has 12 amino acids. The run of the v3.0 immunoSEQ assay was at survey level. Data came from immunoSEQ multiplex PCR; TCRdb stores just in-frame clones and leaves some out. The sample lists over 15,000 clones; 70% to 85% were seen once. In each sample, roughly 1-10 million cryopreserved PBMC were present before DNA extraction. The source is a woman between 50 and 59 years old with HIV. The sample was unsorted PBMCs, taken 1.5 years before starting antiretroviral therapy. The gene calls are TRBV18 and TRBJ2-1; D remains ambiguous. The CDR3 DNA follows: TGTGCCAGCTCACCACCATTTAATGAGCAGTTCTTC. Amino acids: CASSPPFNEQFF.